This T cell receptor (beta chain) emerged from a study of T cell repertoires in ileal Crohn's disease. With 1 base removed from V and 3 bases from J, the gap between germline ends came to 8 bases. The germline gives CDR1 SGHRS, CDR2 YFSETQ. The CDR3 covers 13 residues. Clones were read by immunoSEQ multiplex PCR, and TCRdb kept only the in-frame ones, dropping some. This sample carries several thousand clones, approximately 79% of them seen once, and the ten largest clones take about 2.8%. This TCR was sampled from an adult with Crohn's disease. The chain recombines TRBV5-1 with TRBJ2-7; D possibly corresponds to TRBD2 (6 bases). The sample comprised ileal tissue. DNA of the CDR3: TGCGCCAGCAGCTTGAATAGCGGCTACGAGCAGTACTTC. Protein: CASSLNSGYEQYF.